These 32 T cell receptor beta chains were sequenced from one sample in a study of Ad26.COV2.S vaccination and SARS-CoV-2 variants (dated by TCRdb to 2020 to 2023). The meaning of the sample's treatment or condition label: roughly 18 received Ad26.COV2.S at low or high dose, single or two shots; about 5 received placebo; per-sample allocation not given. For vaccine and placebo recipients, the sequenced repertoires came from samples collected on day 63 after the first injection. The method was the immunoSEQ multiplex PCR assay. TCRdb took over this immuneACCESS table, retaining in-frame rearrangements with V and J assigned. Such tables are incomplete; in checked studies, under half of the missing clones stem from an unresolved V gene, and the remainder is unexplained. In this sample the table shows about 350,000 clones, roughly 90% of which occur a single time. Around 6.4% of the sample is held by the ten biggest clonotypes.

Here the sequenced sample was peripheral blood, taken in a trial of Ad26.COV2.S vaccine versus placebo. All receptors derive from a person between 18 and 65 years old who received the Ad26.COV2.S COVID-19 vaccine or a placebo.

J is TRBJ1-3 and V is TRBV14; perhaps TRBD1 as D (5 bases). Germline loops: CDR1 SGHDN, CDR2 FVKESK. The CDR3 is 16 amino acids. V was cut by 0 bases and J by 4 bases, with 13 bases left in between. The CDR3 DNA is TGTGCCAGCAGCCAAGACCCTTGGGGACGAGGAAACACCATATATTTT. Protein product: CASSQDPWGRGNTIYF.

This rearrangement joins TRBV5-8 to TRBJ1-1, with D perhaps matching TRBD1 (5 bases). Trimming pared 1 base from V and 1 base from J, leaving 8 bases between. This CDR3 has 14 residues. The germline gives CDR1 SGHTS, CDR2 YDEGEE. CDR3 DNA sequence: TGTGCCAGCAGCTTGACAGGTGGGAACACTGAAGCTTTCTTT. This gives the protein CASSLTGGNTEAFF.

The chain carries TRBV4-2 and TRBJ1-1; tentatively, D is TRBD1 (6 bases). The CDR3 has 17 amino acids. Germline CDR1 LGHNA, CDR2 YNFKEQ. The ends were cut back, 0 bases at V and 2 bases at J, with 16 bases in the middle. In DNA, the CDR3 is TGTGCCAGCAGCCAAGATCCTCCCAGGGGATCAAACACTGAAGCTTTCTTT. Residues: CASSQDPPRGSNTEAFF.

The chain combines TRBV18 with TRBJ1-6; the match to TRBD1 covers 7 bases. Germline CDR1 is KGHSH and CDR2 is LQKENI. V trimming: 4 bases; J trimming: 7 bases; junction bases outside the gene matches: 19. The CDR3 has 19 amino acids. CDR3 coding DNA: TGTGCCAGCTCACGCAACCAGGGGGTGAGTGGAGCCAACAATTCACCCCTCCACTTT. Translating it yields CASSRNQGVSGANNSPLHF.

V and J are TRBV21-1 and TRBJ2-7; the table's D call TRBD1 went unverified against the DNA. TRBV21-1 is a listed pseudogene. This CDR3 has 18 amino acids. CDR3 loop: CASSKVRQGEMFGYEQYF. The DNA of the CDR3 is TGTGCCAGCAGCAAAGTAAGGCAGGGTGAGATGTTTGGCTACGAGCAGTACTTC.

This chain's CDR3 is CASSLGWGASSYEQYF. DNA of the CDR3: TGCGCCAGCAGCTTGGGATGGGGGGCGAGCTCCTACGAGCAGTACTTC. This chain connects TRBV5-1 to TRBJ2-7; TRBD1 or TRBD2 may be the D gene (6 bases each). The CDR3 has 16 amino acids. V lost 0 bases and J 0 bases, leaving 13 bases between the germline ends. Germline-derived CDR1 and CDR2 are SGHRS and YFSETQ.

This clone was detected a few times. J is TRBJ1-6 and V is TRBV4-3; possible D gene TRBD1, 5 bases. This CDR3 region has 13 residues. CDR1 and CDR2 (germline): LGHNA, YSLEER. The germline V and J ends were trimmed by 9 bases and 9 bases, with 15 bases remaining between them. This CDR3 reads CASAGTRGSPLHF. The CDR3 nucleotides are TGCGCCAGTGCCGGGACTCGGGGTTCACCCCTCCACTTT.

V is TRBV5-6 and J is TRBJ2-2; 9 positions agree with TRBD2. Germline assignment: CDR1 SGHDT and CDR2 YYEEEE. V shed 0 bases and J 4 bases; nucleotides not matched to a gene: 7. This CDR3 spans 17 amino acids. CDR3 nucleotide sequence: TGTGCCAGCAGCTTGGTAGCGGGAGCCCTCCTCACCGGGGAGCTGTTTTTT. Encoded protein: CASSLVAGALLTGELFF.

The chain links TRBV4-2 to TRBJ1-2; weak D call: TRBD1 (5 bases). CDR3 size: 15 residues. V lost 4 bases, J lost 3 bases, and 15 bases lay in between. The germline gives CDR1 LGHNA, CDR2 YNFKEQ. CDR3 DNA: TGTGCCAGCAGCCTTGGCGGGACCCAAGACTATGGCTACACCTTC. It encodes CASSLGGTQDYGYTF.

The chain carries TRBV9 and TRBJ1-3, with unresolved D. In germline, CDR1 is SGDLS, CDR2 YYNGEE. The V gene lost 6 bases and the J gene lost 4 bases, with 14 bases spanning the gap. The CDR3 has 14 amino acids. The CDR3 loop reads CASTSGNRGNTIYF. For the CDR3, the DNA is TGTGCCAGCACCTCTGGGAATAGGGGAAACACCATATATTTT.

The chain is built from TRBV11-3 and TRBJ2-7; TRBD2 agrees at 9 bases. Germline V gene sequence: CDR1 SGHNT, CDR2 YENEEA. The CDR3 is made up of 18 amino acids. Losses at the gene ends were 1 base for V and 3 bases for J; bases not matched to a gene: 13. CDR3 DNA: TGTGCCAGCAGCTTAGCCCCAGGGGGTAGCGGGGGTCTCTACGAGCAGTACTTC. Translated: CASSLAPGGSGGLYEQYF.

This clone was detected a few times. The CDR3 region is CASSPFGQETQYF. The CDR3, as DNA: TGTGCCAGCTCACCGTTCGGGCAAGAGACCCAGTACTTC. The V call is TRBV18, the J call TRBJ2-5; the D is unclear. The CDR3 sequence is 13 residues long. Germline lookup yields CDR1 KGHSH and CDR2 LQKENI. Trimming stripped 3 bases from V and 2 bases from J, with 7 bases between.

The genes are TRBV6-6 and TRBJ1-2, with TRBD1 as a possible D gene (6 bases). V gave up 2 bases and J gave up 14 bases, with 18 bases separating them. CDR1 and CDR2 (germline): MNHNY, SVGAGI (reference sequence). CDR3 length equals 13 residues. CDR3 sequence: CASSYLRGVVGTF. CDR3 nucleotides: TGTGCCAGCAGTTACCTTAGGGGGGTGGTGGGGACCTTC.

The chain links TRBV25-1 to TRBJ2-7; 11 bases line up with TRBD2. CDR1 and CDR2 from the germline V gene are MGHDK and SYGVNS. The CDR3 extends over 17 amino acids. V trimming: 10 bases; J trimming: 2 bases; junction bases outside the gene matches: 16. The CDR3 spells CATSGATSGGRAYEQYF. The CDR3 nucleotides are TGTGCCACCTCAGGGGCAACTAGCGGGGGCCGCGCCTACGAGCAGTACTTC.

The chain has TRBV7-3 and TRBJ2-3; D call uncertain. Germline loops: CDR1 SGHTA, CDR2 FQGTGA. V was cut by 5 bases and J by 0 bases, with 21 bases left in between. The CDR3 extends over 18 amino acids. CDR3 in amino acids: CASSLIPGRATSTDTQYF. The CDR3 region has the DNA TGTGCCAGCAGCCTAATCCCAGGCCGGGCCACTAGCACAGATACGCAGTATTTT.

This chain links TRBV5-6 with TRBJ2-5; D is ambiguous. V was cut by 4 bases and J by 5 bases, with 12 bases left in between. In germline, CDR1 is SGHDT, CDR2 YYEEEE. The length of the CDR3 is 13 residues. For the CDR3, the DNA is TGTGCCAGCAGCCAAGGGCTGGGGGAGACCCAGTACTTC. This codes for CASSQGLGETQYF.

The chain has TRBV7-2 and TRBJ1-2; D may be TRBD1 (5 bases). The germline V gene encodes CDR1 SGHTA and CDR2 FQGNSA. The CDR3 extends over 13 amino acids. The V end lost 8 bases, the J end lost 5 bases, and 15 bases lay between the germline ends. The CDR3 region has the DNA TGTGCCAGCCGCGGCTGGGGCCCATATGGCTACACCTTC. This translates into CASRGWGPYGYTF.

The gene calls are TRBV5-1 and TRBJ2-5; weak D call: TRBD2 (5 bases). The CDR3 loop spans 15 amino acids. Germline-derived CDR1 and CDR2 are SGHRS and YFSETQ. V lost 4 bases, J lost 0 bases, and 13 bases lay in between. This chain's CDR3 is CASSPRTAYQETQYF. CDR3 sequence (DNA): TGCGCCAGCAGCCCACGGACTGCGTACCAAGAGACCCAGTACTTC.

The chain carries TRBV27 and TRBJ2-1; a weak D match, TRBD2 (5 bases). V gave up 5 bases and J gave up 6 bases, with 17 bases separating them. The CDR3 loop spans 15 amino acids. CDR1 is MNHEY, CDR2 SMNVEV, per germline (reference sequence). The CDR3 reads CASSPRRGFVNEQFF. CDR3 sequence (DNA): TGTGCCAGCAGTCCACGCAGAGGGTTCGTCAATGAGCAGTTCTTC.

The chain uses TRBV6-4 and TRBJ1-2, with D possibly matching TRBD1 (6 bases). This CDR3 is 13 amino acids long. Germline loops: CDR1 MRHNA, CDR2 SNTAGT. Trimming took off 0 bases at V and 8 bases at J, with 10 bases between the two ends. The CDR3 spells CASSDSRGWGYTF. The CDR3 nucleotides read TGTGCCAGCAGTGACTCCAGGGGTTGGGGCTACACCTTC.

Here the CDR3 reads CASSPLGTGTDTQYF. The CDR3 DNA reads TGCGCCAGCAGCCCGCTCGGGACAGGGACAGATACGCAGTATTTT. The J gene is TRBJ2-3, the V gene TRBV4-1; TRBD1 aligns across 9 bases. Germline V gene data show CDR1 as MGHRA and CDR2 as YSYEKL. Germline trimming cut 4 bases from V and 3 bases from J; bases unmatched to any gene: 5. This CDR3 region has 15 residues.

The chain has TRBV7-3 and TRBJ1-1; D remains unclear. Germline assignment: CDR1 SGHTA and CDR2 FQGTGA. V lost 2 bases, J lost 3 bases, and 13 bases lay in between. The CDR3 totals 15 residues. CDR3 loop: CASSLGSGRDTEAFF. The CDR3 DNA is TGTGCCAGCAGCTTAGGAAGTGGTCGGGACACTGAAGCTTTCTTT.

V is TRBV30 and J is TRBJ1-1, with a weak D call TRBD1 (5 bases). The CDR3 totals 14 residues. In germline, CDR1 is GTSNPN, CDR2 SVGIG (reference sequence). The germline V and J ends were trimmed by 0 bases and 0 bases, with 8 bases remaining between them. The CDR3 spells CAWSVPGLNTEAFF. CDR3 coding DNA: TGTGCCTGGAGTGTCCCGGGACTGAACACTGAAGCTTTCTTT.

The J gene is TRBJ2-1, the V gene TRBV28; 9 nucleotides line up with TRBD1. Per the germline V gene, CDR1 is MDHEN and CDR2 is SYDVKM. The CDR3 is 15 amino acids. V lost 2 bases, J lost 9 bases, and 8 bases stayed unmatched. CDR3 bases: TGTGCCAGCAGTTTACCGGGACAGGGAACGAGTGAGCAGTTCTTC. Amino acids: CASSLPGQGTSEQFF.

This clone is a singleton in its sample. V gene TRBV28 combines with J gene TRBJ1-5; possibly TRBD1 for D (5 bases). CDR1 is MDHEN and CDR2 is SYDVKM in the germline V gene. The germline V and J ends were trimmed by 6 bases and 7 bases, with 22 bases remaining between them. CDR3 length: 16 residues. CDR3 in amino acids: CASRSAIQGASQPQHF. CDR3 nucleotide sequence: TGTGCCAGCAGATCGGCTATACAAGGGGCTAGCCAGCCCCAGCATTTT.

This chain links TRBV7-9 with TRBJ1-1, with D unclear. Germline V gene lookup returns CDR1 SEHNR and CDR2 FQNEAQ (reference sequence). This CDR3 has 15 amino acids. Trimming removed 5 bases from V and 1 base from J, with 14 bases in between. The CDR3 protein is CASSIPQSANTEAFF. The CDR3 region has the DNA TGTGCCAGCAGCATACCCCAGTCGGCGAACACTGAAGCTTTCTTT.

The chain recombines TRBV25-1 with TRBJ1-1; D call uncertain. The V end lost 1 base, the J end lost 0 bases, and 6 bases lay between the germline ends. This CDR3 contains 14 residues. From germline, CDR1 is MGHDK and CDR2 SYGVNS. Here the CDR3 DNA reads TGTGCCAGCAGTGAATGGCAGTTGAACACTGAAGCTTTCTTT. Protein: CASSEWQLNTEAFF.

The chain joins TRBV30 to TRBJ2-6; a possible D gene is TRBD2 (5 bases). CDR1 is GTSNPN and CDR2 is SVGIG in the germline V gene (reference sequence). This CDR3 has 14 amino acids. V dropped 8 bases and J dropped 4 bases, with 15 bases sitting between them. The CDR3 bases are TGTGCCCGGGATCGGGCGGCGGGGGCCAACGTCCTGACTTTC. This codes for CARDRAAGANVLTF.

V and J are TRBV5-4 and TRBJ1-2; D gene unclear. The CDR3 is 14 residues long. V was cut by 7 bases and J by 7 bases, with 20 bases left in between. The V gene's germline CDR1 is SGHNT and CDR2 YYREEE (reference sequence). Here the CDR3 reads CASGPAGSVIGYTF. The DNA of the CDR3 is TGTGCCAGCGGTCCTGCGGGTAGCGTAATTGGCTACACCTTC.

In this sample, this clone turned up many times. The chain recombines TRBV7-9 with TRBJ1-4, with D maybe TRBD1 (5 bases). The CDR3 runs 15 residues. Germline assignment: CDR1 SEHNR and CDR2 FQNEAQ (reference sequence). V was pared by 1 base and J by 3 bases, with 9 bases between. Here the CDR3 DNA reads TGTGCCAGCAGCTTAGACGGGGGGGCTAATGAAAAACTGTTTTTT. Amino acid sequence: CASSLDGGANEKLFF.

This sequence joins TRBV19 and TRBJ2-3, with a tentative D call TRBD1 (6 bases). Trimming took off 3 bases at V and 1 base at J, with 11 bases between the two ends. The length of the CDR3 is 15 residues. Germline values: CDR1 LNHDA, CDR2 SQIVND (reference sequence). The CDR3 nucleotides read TGTGCCAGTAGTATCGTAGCAGGGGGCACAGATACGCAGTATTTT. Translated: CASSIVAGGTDTQYF.

This clone was observed a few times. V and J are TRBV19 and TRBJ1-4; 9 bases agree with TRBD1. J lost 6 bases, V lost 2 bases, and 4 bases had no gene match. The germline V gene encodes CDR1 LNHDA and CDR2 SQIVND (reference sequence). The CDR3 extends over 15 amino acids. In nucleotides, the CDR3 is TGTGCCAGTAGTATAAGGAGGGACAGGGATGAAAAACTGTTTTTT. Its translation: CASSIRRDRDEKLFF.